A single T cell receptor beta chain is shown here with its context. The data were obtained in a study of cytomegalovirus exposure and HLA in healthy donors. About the study: Assignment to the Caucasian-associated ancestry cluster applied to less than 85% of the approximately 400 genotyped donors.

With 60 Vbeta and 13 Jbeta primers, the PCR was carried out. Sequencing was performed with immunoSEQ multiplex PCR; in TCRdb, only in-frame clones are kept and a portion is missing. The sample lists roughly 93,000 clones; around 80% were seen once. This CDR3 has 15 amino acids. J was trimmed by 1 base and V by 0 bases; bases with no gene match: 0. Per germline, CDR1 SGHDT and CDR2 YYEEEE. V gene TRBV5-6 combines with J gene TRBJ2-2, with 7 bases matching TRBD1. Input material: PBMCs. The source of this sequence is a man younger than 35 in good health and CMV-seropositive. CDR3 DNA: TGTGCCAGCAGCTTGGGGACAGGGAACACCGGGGAGCTGTTTTTT. It translates to CASSLGTGNTGELFF.